These 15 T cell receptor beta chains originate from one sample sequenced in a study of T cells in Graves' hyperthyroidism and ophthalmopathy. TCR beta CDR3 regions were amplified from RNA transcripts. The HTBI set primed first-round TCR CDR3 RT-PCR. TCRdb reanalysed the multiplex PCR reads using MiXCR and keeps one entry per CDR3 protein. The sample shows about 620,000 distinct CDR3 sequences, roughly 17% of them seen only once. The sequencing input was blood. These receptors were obtained from a woman between 25 and 40 years old with Graves' hyperthyroidism.

Worth noting for this clonotype: A read error may be the cause here, since a much bigger clone is one base away. The chain combines TRBV29-1 with TRBJ1-2; D gene unclear. The CDR3 contains 13 residues. Germline loops: CDR1 SQVTM, CDR2 ANQGSEA. DNA of the CDR3: TGCAGCGTGGAGGTGGACCAAAACTGTGGCTACACCTTC. It translates to CSVEVDQNCGYTF.

This clonotype was seen repeatedly, ten times or more. The CDR3 here is CASSQGLAGGYNEQFF. CDR3 DNA sequence: TGTGCCAGCAGCCAAGGACTAGCGGGAGGGTACAATGAGCAGTTCTTC. The rearrangement uses TRBV7-2 and TRBJ2-1, with 15 positions matching TRBD2. Germline trimming cut 5 bases from V and 4 bases from J; bases unmatched to any gene: 3. The CDR3 covers 16 residues. CDR1 SGHTA and CDR2 FQGNSA come from the germline V gene.

The table lists this clonotype with a few counts. The CDR3 reads CASRSPRTRMEKLFF. The CDR3 DNA sequence: TGTGCCAGCAGATCCCCCCGGACTAGGATGGAAAAACTGTTTTTT. The genes are TRBV6-2 or TRBV6-3 and TRBJ1-4, with D unclear. CDR1 is MNHEY, CDR2 SVGEGT, per germline. V was trimmed by 6 bases and J by 8 bases, leaving 19 bases between them. The CDR3 length is 15 residues.

This rearrangement joins TRBV30 to TRBJ2-2; 7 nucleotides agree with TRBD2. The CDR3 covers 15 residues. V shed 7 bases, J shed 1 base, and the junction held 9 bases outside the gene matches. Germline V gives CDR1 GTSNPN, CDR2 SVGIG (reference sequence). CDR3 sequence (DNA): TGTGCCTTGGGGGGGGGAACGGAGAACACCGGGGAGCTGTTTTTT. The encoded protein is CALGGGTENTGELFF.

This clonotype was recorded at least ten times. The gene calls are TRBV11-2 and TRBJ2-1, with TRBD1 identical over 9 bases. CDR1 and CDR2 (germline): SGHAT, FQNNGV. V gave up 8 bases and J gave up 7 bases; unmatched junction bases: 12. The length of the CDR3 is 15 residues. The DNA of the CDR3 is TGTGCCAGCCAGACCAGCCGGGACAGGGATAATGAGCAGTTCTTC. It is translated as CASQTSRDRDNEQFF.

This clonotype showed up many times. The chain uses TRBV28 and TRBJ2-5; D might be TRBD1 (5 bases). The CDR3 runs 13 residues. The germline V and J ends were trimmed by 8 bases and 7 bases, with 17 bases remaining between them. Per germline, CDR1 MDHEN and CDR2 SYDVKM. The CDR3 region is CASESDTPGTQYF. The CDR3 nucleotides are TGTGCCAGCGAATCGGACACCCCGGGGACCCAGTACTTC.

V is TRBV7-2 and J is TRBJ2-3; 7 nucleotides match TRBD2. V gave up 6 bases and J gave up 0 bases; unmatched junction bases: 12. CDR3 size: 17 residues. Germline loops: CDR1 SGHTA, CDR2 FQGNSA. Written as DNA, the CDR3 is TGTGCCAGCAGAGTTCCTGGCGGGAGAAGGAGCACAGATACGCAGTATTTT. The encoded protein is CASRVPGGRRSTDTQYF.

The V and J genes are TRBV6-1 and TRBJ2-7; D perhaps matches TRBD1 (5 bases). CDR1 MNHNS and CDR2 SASEGT come from the germline V gene. The CDR3 loop spans 16 amino acids. V lost 3 bases and J lost 4, with 19 bases in between. The CDR3 nucleotides are TGTGCCAGCAGTGAGGACACTCCCGGTACTTCGTACGAGCAGTACTTC. It translates to CASSEDTPGTSYEQYF.

This clonotype was seen a handful of times. The chain links TRBV27 to TRBJ2-1; TRBD2 agrees at 16 bases. CDR3 length: 21 amino acids. Germline V gene sequence: CDR1 MNHEY, CDR2 SMNVEV (reference sequence). V lost 4 bases and J lost 5; bases outside the gene matches: 17. The CDR3 DNA follows: TGTGCCAGCAGTTCGGGGACTAGCGGGAGGGGGTACAAGGGAGGAGACAATGAGCAGTTCTTC. It yields the protein CASSSGTSGRGYKGGDNEQFF.

This clonotype has a count of ten or more. The CDR3 loop is CASYLRGTDTQYF. CDR3 sequence (DNA): TGTGCCAGCTACCTCAGGGGCACAGATACGCAGTATTTT. This chain uses TRBV5-6 with TRBJ2-3, with D possibly TRBD1 on 5 matching bases. This CDR3 spans 13 amino acids. V was clipped by 7 bases and J by 1 base, with 10 bases between them. Germline V gene data show CDR1 as SGHDT and CDR2 as YYEEEE. The full variable domain, with the rest looked up from reference TRBV5-6 and TRBJ2-3, is DAGVTQSPTHLIKTRGQQVTLRCSPKSGHDTVSWYQQALGQGPQFIFQYYEEEERQRGNFPDRFSGHQFPNYSSELNVNALLLGDSALYLCASYLRGTDTQYFGPGTRLTVL.

This sequence joins TRBV6-9 and TRBJ1-5; D is perhaps TRBD1 (6 bases). Germline lookup yields CDR1 MNHGY and CDR2 SVAAGI. This CDR3 contains 14 residues. Deletions cut 4 bases from V and 5 bases from J, with 12 bases between. Here the CDR3 reads CASSFNRVDQPQHF. The DNA of the CDR3 is TGTGCCAGCAGTTTTAACAGGGTAGATCAGCCCCAGCATTTT.

This clonotype has a count of ten or more. The chain is built from TRBV28 and TRBJ1-2; a weak D match, TRBD1 (5 bases). CDR3 length: 16 amino acids. V was shortened by 5 bases and J by 7 bases, with 23 bases between the two germline ends. Germline CDR1 is MDHEN and CDR2 is SYDVKM. The chain's CDR3 is CASSPWGTQGRAGYTF. In DNA form, the CDR3 reads TGTGCCAGCAGTCCGTGGGGGACTCAGGGAAGGGCTGGCTACACCTTC.

This clonotype was seen at least ten times. The V call is TRBV2, the J call TRBJ2-7; 15 bases line up with TRBD2. V lost 5 bases and J lost 5; bases outside the gene matches: 4. CDR1 and CDR2 from the germline V gene are SNHLY and FYNNEI. This CDR3 is built from 15 residues. The CDR3 spells CASSRTSGRVDEQYF. The CDR3 DNA follows: TGTGCCAGCAGTCGGACTAGCGGGAGGGTCGACGAGCAGTACTTC. Together with reference TRBV2 and TRBJ2-7, the CDR3 gives the full variable domain: EPEVTQTPSHQVTQMGQEVILRCVPISNHLYFYWYRQILGQKVEFLVSFYNNEISEKSEIFDDQFSVERPDGSNFTLKIRSTKLEDSAMYFCASSRTSGRVDEQYFGPGTRLTVT.

There are a few counts of this clonotype. This chain uses TRBV2 with TRBJ1-1; 9 bases are shared with TRBD1. Unmatched junction bases numbered 7, after V lost 5 bases and J lost 0 bases. The CDR3 extends over 16 amino acids. Germline V gene sequence: CDR1 SNHLY, CDR2 FYNNEI. CDR3 protein: CASSFTGGTMNTEAFF. The CDR3 bases are TGTGCCAGCAGTTTCACAGGGGGCACAATGAACACTGAAGCTTTCTTT.

The table lists this clonotype with a few counts. The chain links TRBV20-1 to TRBJ2-4; a possible D gene is TRBD2 (6 bases). The CDR3 is made up of 16 amino acids. Germline V CDR1 and CDR2: DFQATT, SNEGSKA (reference sequence). The ends were cut back, 1 base at V and 0 bases at J, with 13 bases in the middle. The CDR3 DNA follows: TGCAGTGCTAGAGCTTACGGGGGACTAGCCAAAAACATTCAGTACTTC. It translates to CSARAYGGLAKNIQYF.